This T cell receptor beta chain was recovered during a study of beta chain features in type 1 diabetes (dated by TCRdb to the late 2010s). For context, the study as a whole: No differences in mean age, gender distribution, total cell number or subset yield were found between patients and healthy donors. A total of 100 million to 110 million sorted cells were examined across all samples, and a strong correlation was observed between cell number per subset and RNA yield. In the study, TCRB repertoires of sorted circulating CD4+ T cell subsets from recently diagnosed type 1 diabetes patients were compared with those of matched healthy donors. Regulatory and stem cell-like memory subsets were isolated from only 8 patients and about 8 healthy donors, whereas naive and central memory subsets came from all 30 or so donors.

Of note for this clone: What antigen it recognizes has not been identified. Base qualities are not recorded, but no much larger clone differs from it by a single base.

Results and caveats for the whole study, not just this receptor: Because cDNA was sequenced instead of genomic DNA, activated cells with high expression could be over-represented, although the groups did not differ in activation or CD3 levels. PCR may preferentially amplify shorter templates, but because patient and control samples were amplified and corrected together, any resulting skew would affect both groups equally. Patients with type 1 diabetes made fewer insertions and deleted more nucleotides at VDJ recombination sites, implying thymic rearrangement abnormalities. A moderate but significant shortening of TCRB CDR3 length was observed in type 1 diabetes patients in all four CD4+ subsets. Because small numbers of individuals were included in the HLA sub-analyses, any influence of HLA type on TCRB rearrangement was left unresolved. The naive, central memory and regulatory TCRB repertoires appeared to resemble one another more closely among patients than among healthy donors.

Inclusive of the bounding cysteine and phenylalanine, the CDR3 is 12 residues long. CDR3 DNA is the only sequence kept; it has 36 bases, read in frame from the first base. V is cut by 2 bases and J by 4 bases, and the space between the germline ends is 5 bases. CDR1 and CDR2, per the germline V gene, are SGHAT and FQNNGV. The entire amount of isolated RNA was reverse transcribed using the High Capacity cDNA Reverse Transcription Kit, so the sequenced TCRB transcripts were expressed ones. Naive, central memory and regulatory T cell samples underwent deep immunoSEQ sequencing, averaging around 3.7 million total reads per sample. After sorted cells were lysed in RLT buffer, RNA was extracted with DNase-treated RNeasy Micro or Mini kits, with the choice depending on cell number. To prevent cross-contamination, each cell subset was processed individually, whereas patient and healthy donor samples were processed jointly. TCRB sequences were amplified from cDNA with the immunoSEQ multiplex PCR, producing 87-bp fragments spanning the CDR3 region. Amplicons were sequenced on the Illumina HiSeq platform. Per the authors' processing: PCR bias was corrected computationally using synthetic template baselines, and reads within Hamming distance 2 were collapsed, with unmergeable singletons discarded. Reads were aligned against IMGT so that V, D and J genes, CDR3 length and insertions or deletions at six rearrangement sites could be assigned. Clonotype counts were normalized to sorted cell number within each subset before computing true diversity and Gini coefficients with the tcR R package. The overlap coefficient, calculated on TCRB nucleotide sequences, was used to measure repertoire sharing. TCRdb took over this immuneACCESS table, retaining in-frame rearrangements with V and J assigned. Such tables are incomplete; in checked studies, under half of the missing clones stem from an unresolved V gene, and the remainder is unexplained. The V and J calls and clone size were taken over from that table, and D and trimming were inferred from the DNA. For this sample the table gives about 390,000 clones, of which 8.5% to 10% were detected only once. The ten largest clonotypes hold around 0.66% of the sample.

A single peripheral blood draw of around 120 mL on average was collected from each donor into heparinised tubes. A BD FACSAria II was used to sort naive, central memory, regulatory and stem cell-like memory CD4+ T cells with a panel that included CD45RO, CCR7, CD25, CD127, CD95 and CD27. All sorted populations exceeded 95% purity. Right away, PBMCs were isolated by Lymphoprep density gradient centrifugation and were stained directly, with no culture step. So that batch effects would be minimized, each experiment stained and sorted samples in pairs, pairing one healthy donor with one patient. This TCR derives from a young man with type 1 diabetes. Sequenced: central memory CD4+ T cells from blood. The chain links TRBV11-2 with TRBJ1-1; the D gene is not confidently resolved. The bases are TGTGCCAGCAGCTTAATACTCACTGAAGCTTTCTTT. Translated, it gives CASSLILTEAFF.